This TCR beta chain was sequenced during a study of shared clonotypes between healthy human individuals. Overall study findings and caveats: Investigators collected only blood, and repertoires in tissues likely differ. The sharing of about 5% of naive CD4 clonotypes was seen across a few donors. Some clonotypes were shared by all four sorted-subset donors, while others were not shared. The non-shared ones had lower generation probabilities than the shared ones.

The CDR3 is 17 amino acids. With V trimmed by 2 bases and J by 14 bases, 16 bases remained unmatched. Germline loops: CDR1 SGHKS, CDR2 YYEKEE (reference sequence). In the authors' workflow: Owing to the provision of junction-only sequences devoid of quality scores by immunoSEQ, filtering differed. Clones were sequenced by immunoSEQ multiplex PCR, and TCRdb holds only the in-frame ones, with some missing. Clone size and V and J calls were adopted from that table, with D and trimming inferred from the DNA. Of 1,500,000 or so clones in the sample, less than 99% were seen once. Concerning this clone itself: Its antigen is as yet unknown.

The gene calls are TRBV5-5 and TRBJ2-3; the match to TRBD2 covers 14 bases. The specimen was naive CD4+ T cells sorted from blood. The subset: CD45RA+ positively selected. The TCR sequence derives from a man between 25 and 39 years old in good health. The CDR3 DNA follows: TGTGCCAGCAGCTTTACCCAAGACCGGACTAGCGGGAGGTTTCGGTATTTT. This translates into CASSFTQDRTSGRFRYF.